The clone carrying this T cell receptor beta chain has only one observation. Source study methods: How many nucleated cells were present was estimated from reference gene primer amplification. Sequencing was performed with immunoSEQ multiplex PCR; in TCRdb, only in-frame clones are kept and a portion is missing. D and trimming come from the DNA, and the V and J calls and clone size come from that table. Found here are 90,000 to 120,000 clones, approximately 84% of them singletons; the top ten hold more than 4%. Per germline, CDR1 KGHDR and CDR2 SFDVKD. The CDR3 spans 11 residues. Trimming pared 3 bases from V and 5 bases from J, leaving 3 bases between. This record belongs to a study of blood T cell repertoires in COVID-19. For the study at large: Sites across the United States, Italy and Spain contributed samples from acute and convalescent COVID-19. The cDNA or gDNA used as material had been derived from T cells, B-cell-depleted T cells, or PBMCs.

The source is a human donor in a cohort sampled during active COVID-19. J is TRBJ1-2 and V is TRBV24-1, with D uncertain. What was sequenced was peripheral blood. The CDR3, as DNA: TGTGCCACCAGTGATGAGTATGGCTACACCTTC. This translates into CATSDEYGYTF.